This T cell receptor (beta chain) stems from a study of shared clonotypes between healthy human individuals. Cells designated naive CD8 were CD45RO-negative and were positively selected for CCR7, with terminally differentiated effector memory CD45RA+ cells excluded. Everyone who donated was a Caucasian adult who lived in Nashville, Tennessee. The protocol was immunoSEQ multiplex PCR, while the TCRdb copy is restricted to in-frame clones and leaves out a portion. The data show millions of clones, roughly 91% seen once. The germline V and J ends were trimmed by 10 bases and 2 bases, with 16 bases remaining between them. Germline CDR1 reads SGHDT; CDR2 reads YYEEEE. The CDR3 sequence is 15 residues long.

The chain uses TRBV5-6 and TRBJ2-6; the D call may be TRBD1 or TRBD2 (5 bases each). This sequence was found in a man younger than 35 in good health. Some clones in this sample may be carry-over from other donors' samples. The sequenced sample was naive CD8+ T cells from PBMCs. CDR3 bases: TGTGCCGCCAAAAGGGGAGTCGCTGGGGCCAACGTCCTGACTTTC. Translating gives CAAKRGVAGANVLTF.